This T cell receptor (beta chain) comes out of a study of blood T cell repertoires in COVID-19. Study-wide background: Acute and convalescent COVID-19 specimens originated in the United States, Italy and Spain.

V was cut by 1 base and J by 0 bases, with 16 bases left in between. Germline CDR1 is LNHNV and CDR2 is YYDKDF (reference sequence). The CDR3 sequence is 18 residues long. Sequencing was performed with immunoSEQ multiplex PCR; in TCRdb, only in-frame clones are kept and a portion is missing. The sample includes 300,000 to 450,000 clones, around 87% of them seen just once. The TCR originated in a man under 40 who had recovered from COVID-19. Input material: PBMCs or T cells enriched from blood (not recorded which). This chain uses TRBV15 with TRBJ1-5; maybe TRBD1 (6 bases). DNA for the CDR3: TGTGCCACCAGCAGAGCCGGACAGTCTCCTTATAGCAATCAGCCCCAGCATTTT. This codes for CATSRAGQSPYSNQPQHF.